These 9 T cell receptor beta chains were all obtained from the same sample, sequenced in a study of T cells in Graves' hyperthyroidism and ophthalmopathy (dated 2019 in TCRdb). Library generation was performed with multiplex PCR. The sequencing machine was an Illumina HiSeq 2000. The TCR beta CDR3 regions were amplified from RNA transcripts. The first round of RT-PCR for the TCR CDR3 was performed with the HTBI primer set and the Qiagen OneStep RT-PCR kit. Using fastp trimming at Q25 and MiXCR clonotype assembly, TCRdb reanalyzed the public sequencing data and kept in-frame beta chains. Rows merge per CDR3 protein into single entries with the most common DNA and genes. The sample includes around 300,000 distinct CDR3 sequences, with roughly 13% observed a single time. The ten largest clones represent just under 25% of the sample. Input material: blood. The receptors stem from a woman aged 25 to 39 with Graves' hyperthyroidism.

In nucleotides, the CDR3 is TGTGCCAGCAGCCAAGGGCTAGCGGGAAGCTACGGAGAGCAGTACTTC. This encodes CASSQGLAGSYGEQYF. This chain uses TRBV3-1 with TRBJ2-7, with 9 positions matching TRBD2. Germline V CDR1 and CDR2: LGHDT, YNNKEL (reference sequence). With V trimmed by 1 base and J by 7 bases, 11 bases remained unmatched. The CDR3 contains 16 residues.

The sample holds many counts of this clonotype. The V call is TRBV5-1, the J call TRBJ1-2; D perhaps matches TRBD1 (6 bases). The CDR3 is 16 residues long. Germline values: CDR1 SGHRS, CDR2 YFSETQ. Trimming removed 4 bases at V and 7 bases at J, with 23 bases between. CDR3: CASSTDGTQAAGGYTF. The CDR3 nucleotides read TGCGCCAGCAGCACCGACGGGACACAGGCTGCGGGTGGCTACACCTTC. The variable domain in full, with the rest retrieved from reference TRBV5-1 and TRBJ1-2, is KAGVTQTPRYLIKTRGQQVTLSCSPISGHRSVSWYQQTPGQGLQFLFEYFSETQRNKGNFPGRFSGRQFSNSRSEMNVSTLELGDSALYLCASSTDGTQAAGGYTFGSGTRLTVV.

This clonotype showed up just a few times. The V gene is TRBV6-2 or TRBV6-3, the J gene TRBJ2-3; no definite D call. CDR1 MNHEY and CDR2 SVGEGT come from the germline V gene. This CDR3 spans 17 amino acids. The V end was cut by 5 bases, the J end by 6 bases, with 24 bases between. CDR3 sequence reads: CASSPPGWNRITDTQYF. DNA of the CDR3: TGTGCCAGCAGTCCCCCCGGGTGGAATCGCATCACGGATACGCAGTATTTT.

A few counts support this clonotype. The rearrangement uses TRBV12-3 or TRBV12-4 and TRBJ2-1, with 11 bases matching TRBD2. The CDR3 is made up of 15 amino acids. The trim removed 8 bases at V and 7 bases at J, leaving 10 bases unmatched. This CDR3 reads CASGSGRAVGNEQFF. The CDR3, as DNA: TGTGCCAGCGGTAGCGGGAGGGCTGTAGGAAATGAGCAGTTCTTC.

This clonotype was counted at least ten times. The chain uses TRBV19 and TRBJ2-7, with 7 bases fitting TRBD1. Per the germline V gene, CDR1 is LNHDA and CDR2 is SQIVND (reference sequence). Trimming cost V 5 bases and J 0 bases; bases outside gene matches: 7. CDR3 length equals 15 residues. The CDR3 DNA is TGTGCCAGTAGTCCGACAGGGAGTAGCTCCTACGAGCAGTACTTC. As protein: CASSPTGSSSYEQYF.

This clonotype was seen repeatedly, ten times or more. V gene TRBV28 combines with J gene TRBJ2-3; 14 bases line up with TRBD2. V lost 5 bases, J lost 6 bases, and 4 bases stayed unmatched. The germline gives CDR1 MDHEN, CDR2 SYDVKM. The CDR3 consists of 15 residues. The CDR3 DNA reads TGTGCCAGCAGTCGGGGACTAGCGGGAGACGATACGCAGTATTTT. This gives the protein CASSRGLAGDDTQYF.

This clonotype appeared many times. This chain links TRBV12-3 or TRBV12-4 with TRBJ2-1; D is uncertain. This CDR3 is built from 16 residues. V lost 5 bases to trimming and J lost 7 bases, with 21 bases between them. In DNA form, the CDR3 reads TGTGCCAGCAGTCTAACTGAGGCCCCAATCCCGAATGAGCAGTTCTTC. The encoded protein is CASSLTEAPIPNEQFF.

This clonotype appeared a few times. This rearrangement joins TRBV19 to TRBJ1-5; possible D gene TRBD1, 6 bases. Trimming shortened V by 5 bases and J by 6 bases, and 23 bases separated the two germline ends. Germline V lookup: CDR1 LNHDA, CDR2 SQIVND (reference sequence). This CDR3 is 17 amino acids long. CDR3 DNA: TGTGCCAGTAGTCTCCAACCGGACAGACTTGTAGGTCAGCCCCAGCATTTT. The encoded protein is CASSLQPDRLVGQPQHF.

This clonotype was seen many times. The chain has TRBV12-3 or TRBV12-4 and TRBJ1-2, with D perhaps TRBD1 (5 bases). CDR3 length: 13 residues. V was trimmed by 6 bases and J by 5 bases, leaving 13 bases between them. CDR3 nucleotides: TGTGCCAGCAGCCGGACAACAGCATATGGCTACACCTTC. Protein: CASSRTTAYGYTF.